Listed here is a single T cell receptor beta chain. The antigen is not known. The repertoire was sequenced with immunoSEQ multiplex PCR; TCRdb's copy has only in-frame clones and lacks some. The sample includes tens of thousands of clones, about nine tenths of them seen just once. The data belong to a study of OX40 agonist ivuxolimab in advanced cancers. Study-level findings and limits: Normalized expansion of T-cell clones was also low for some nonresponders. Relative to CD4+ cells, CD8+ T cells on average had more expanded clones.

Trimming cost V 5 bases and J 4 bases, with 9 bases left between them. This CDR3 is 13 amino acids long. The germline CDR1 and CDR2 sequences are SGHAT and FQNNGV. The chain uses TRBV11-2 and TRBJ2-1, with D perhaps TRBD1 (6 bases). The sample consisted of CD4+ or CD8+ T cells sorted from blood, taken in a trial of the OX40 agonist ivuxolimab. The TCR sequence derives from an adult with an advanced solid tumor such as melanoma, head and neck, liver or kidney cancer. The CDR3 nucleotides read TGTGCCAGCAGCCCGGACAGTTACAATGAGCAGTTCTTC. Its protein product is CASSPDSYNEQFF. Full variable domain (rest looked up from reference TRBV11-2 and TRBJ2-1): EAGVAQSPRYKIIEKRQSVAFWCNPISGHATLYWYQQILGQGPKLLIQFQNNGVVDDSQLPKDRFSAERLKGVDSTLKIQPAKLEDSAVYLCASSPDSYNEQFFGPGTRLTVL.